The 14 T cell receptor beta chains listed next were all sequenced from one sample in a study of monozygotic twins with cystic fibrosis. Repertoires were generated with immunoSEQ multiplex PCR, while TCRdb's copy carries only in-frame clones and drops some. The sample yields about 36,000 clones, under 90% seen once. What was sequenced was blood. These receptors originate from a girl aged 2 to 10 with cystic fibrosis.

CDR3 DNA: TGCGCCAGCAGCCCCTACCCGCCTTGGGGCTCCTACGAGCAGTACTTC. Its protein is CASSPYPPWGSYEQYF. This sequence joins TRBV5-1 and TRBJ2-7; D is uncertain. Trimming shortened V by 4 bases and J by 0 bases, and 17 bases separated the two germline ends. This CDR3 spans 16 amino acids. Germline lookup yields CDR1 SGHRS and CDR2 YFSETQ.

Written as DNA, the CDR3 is TGTGCCATCACAGGCAGTGCCGGAGGAAACACCATATATTTT. It specifies CAITGSAGGNTIYF. The chain carries TRBV10-3 and TRBJ1-3; unclear D gene. The germline gives CDR1 ENHRY, CDR2 SYGVKD. The germline V and J ends were trimmed by 7 bases and 4 bases, with 14 bases remaining between them. CDR3 length: 14 residues.

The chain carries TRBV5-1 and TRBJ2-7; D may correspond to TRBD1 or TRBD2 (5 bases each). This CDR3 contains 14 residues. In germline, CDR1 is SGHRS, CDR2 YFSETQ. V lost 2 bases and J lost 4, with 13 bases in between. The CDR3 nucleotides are TGCGCCAGCAGCTTCGGGACCCCTCTATACGAGCAGTACTTC. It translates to CASSFGTPLYEQYF.

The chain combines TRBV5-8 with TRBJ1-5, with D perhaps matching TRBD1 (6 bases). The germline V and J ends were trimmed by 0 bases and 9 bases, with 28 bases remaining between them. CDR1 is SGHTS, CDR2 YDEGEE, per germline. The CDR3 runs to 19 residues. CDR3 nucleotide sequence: TGTGCCAGCAGCTTGGTTCGGGGGGGCCCGCCTACGACAATAAGGCCCCAGCATTTT. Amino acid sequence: CASSLVRGGPPTTIRPQHF.

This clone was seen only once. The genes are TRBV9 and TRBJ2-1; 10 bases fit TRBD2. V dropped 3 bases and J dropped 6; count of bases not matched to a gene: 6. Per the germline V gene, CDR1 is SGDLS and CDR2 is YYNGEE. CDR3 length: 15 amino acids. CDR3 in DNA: TGTGCCAGCAGCGAGCCGGGACTAGCGACCAATGAGCAGTTCTTC. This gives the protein CASSEPGLATNEQFF.

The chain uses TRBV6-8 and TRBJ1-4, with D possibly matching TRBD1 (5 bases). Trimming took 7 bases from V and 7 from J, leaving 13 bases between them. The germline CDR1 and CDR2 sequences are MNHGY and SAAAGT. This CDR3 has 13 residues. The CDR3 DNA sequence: TGTGCCAGCAAATGCGGGACGCGTGAAAAACTGTTTTTT. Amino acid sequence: CASKCGTREKLFF.

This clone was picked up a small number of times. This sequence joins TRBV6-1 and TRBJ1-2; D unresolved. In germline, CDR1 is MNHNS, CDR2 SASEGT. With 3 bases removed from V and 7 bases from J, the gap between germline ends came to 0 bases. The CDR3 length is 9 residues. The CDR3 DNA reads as TGTGCCAGCAGTGATGGCTACACCTTC. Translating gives CASSDGYTF.

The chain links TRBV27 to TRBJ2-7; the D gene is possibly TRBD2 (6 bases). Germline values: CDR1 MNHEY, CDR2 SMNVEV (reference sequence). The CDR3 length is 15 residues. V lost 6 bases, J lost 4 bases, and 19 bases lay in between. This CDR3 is CASRPSRGGWYEQYF. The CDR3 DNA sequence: TGTGCCAGCAGACCCTCGCGGGGTGGTTGGTACGAGCAGTACTTC.

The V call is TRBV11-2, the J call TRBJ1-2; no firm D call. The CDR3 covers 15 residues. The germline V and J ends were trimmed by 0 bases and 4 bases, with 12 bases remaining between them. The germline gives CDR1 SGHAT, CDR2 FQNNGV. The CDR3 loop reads CASSLDRASSYGYTF. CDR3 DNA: TGTGCCAGCAGCTTAGACCGAGCCAGCTCCTATGGCTACACCTTC.

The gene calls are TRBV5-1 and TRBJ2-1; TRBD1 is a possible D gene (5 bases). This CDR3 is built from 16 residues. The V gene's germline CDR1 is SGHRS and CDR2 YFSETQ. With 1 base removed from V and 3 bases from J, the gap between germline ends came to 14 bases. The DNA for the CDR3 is TGCGCCAGCAGCTTGAGTGGGGCTGCTATCTACAATGAGCAGTTCTTC. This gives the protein CASSLSGAAIYNEQFF.

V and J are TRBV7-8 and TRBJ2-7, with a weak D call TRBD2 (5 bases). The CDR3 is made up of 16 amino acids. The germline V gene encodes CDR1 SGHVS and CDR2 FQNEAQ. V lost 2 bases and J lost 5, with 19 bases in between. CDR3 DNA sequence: TGTGCCAGCAGCTTACCGTCGGGCGGGCAAGTCCACGAGCAGTACTTC. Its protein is CASSLPSGGQVHEQYF.

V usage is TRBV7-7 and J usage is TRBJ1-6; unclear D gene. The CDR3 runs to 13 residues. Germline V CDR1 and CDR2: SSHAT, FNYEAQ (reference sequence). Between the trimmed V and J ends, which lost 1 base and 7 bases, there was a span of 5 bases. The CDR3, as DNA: TGTGCCAGCAGCTTAGAGGTGAATTCACCCCTCCACTTT. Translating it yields CASSLEVNSPLHF.

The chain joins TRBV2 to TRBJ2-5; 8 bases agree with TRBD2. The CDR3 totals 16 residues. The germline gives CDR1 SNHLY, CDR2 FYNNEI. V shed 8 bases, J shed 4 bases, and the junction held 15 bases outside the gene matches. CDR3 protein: CASSKRGTERRETQYF. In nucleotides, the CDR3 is TGTGCCAGCTCGAAGCGGGGGACTGAGCGACGAGAGACCCAGTACTTC.

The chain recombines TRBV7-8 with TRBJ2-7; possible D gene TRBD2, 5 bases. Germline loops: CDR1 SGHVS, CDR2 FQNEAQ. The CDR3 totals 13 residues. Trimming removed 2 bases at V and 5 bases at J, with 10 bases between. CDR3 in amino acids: CASSLPRGNEQYF. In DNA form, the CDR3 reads TGTGCCAGCAGCTTACCCCGGGGTAACGAGCAGTACTTC.